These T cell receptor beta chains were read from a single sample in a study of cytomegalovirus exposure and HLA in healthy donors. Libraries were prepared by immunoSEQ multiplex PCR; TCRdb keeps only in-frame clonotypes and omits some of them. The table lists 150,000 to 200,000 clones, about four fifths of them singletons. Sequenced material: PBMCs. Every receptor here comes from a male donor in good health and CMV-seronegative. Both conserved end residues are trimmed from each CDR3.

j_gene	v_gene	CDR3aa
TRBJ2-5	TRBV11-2	ASSLDVGSGSY
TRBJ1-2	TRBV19	ASNPGQGYPGYT
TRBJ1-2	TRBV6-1	ASSDGRGGGYGYT
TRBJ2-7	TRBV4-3	ASSQELTGGREQY
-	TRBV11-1	ASSLGLRGTYEQY
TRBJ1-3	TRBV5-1	ASSLVVQGSSGNTIY
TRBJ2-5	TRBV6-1	ASSEEGTGGRETQY
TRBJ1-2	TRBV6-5	ASSLSRDRGGGYT
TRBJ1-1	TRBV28	ASRWANTEAF
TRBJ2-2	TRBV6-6	ASFFSGGRNTGELF
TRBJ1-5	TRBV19	ASSIDRDQPQH
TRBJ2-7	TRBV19	VKKKKGAAGGMTTMY
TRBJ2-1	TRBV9	ASSSQQGRNEQF
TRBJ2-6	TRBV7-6	ASSSQPGQGISGANVLT
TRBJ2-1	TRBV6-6	ATRTSGSYNEQF
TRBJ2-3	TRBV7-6	ASSFGTSGGTDTQY
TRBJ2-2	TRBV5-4	ASSPGLAGPGGTGELF
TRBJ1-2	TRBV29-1	SVARDRSYGYT
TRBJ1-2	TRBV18	ASSPREGYGYT
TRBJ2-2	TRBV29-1	SAYDRGINTGELF
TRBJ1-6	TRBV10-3	AISPGQGPSPLH
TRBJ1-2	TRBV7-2	ASSLNLAQGNGYT
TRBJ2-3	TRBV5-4	ASQSVTDTQY
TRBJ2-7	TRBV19	ASSIVLGQGVHEQY
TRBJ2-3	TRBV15	ATSRAGTDTDTQY
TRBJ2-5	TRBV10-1	ASSVGIQETQY
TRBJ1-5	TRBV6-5	ASSDRPNQPQH
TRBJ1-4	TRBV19	ASSTREKLF
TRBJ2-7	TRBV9	ASSVGLAGVYEQY
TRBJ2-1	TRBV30	AFQQGTYNEQF
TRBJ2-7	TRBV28	ASSFPPGQTHYEQY
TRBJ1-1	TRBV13	ASSQRDTEAF
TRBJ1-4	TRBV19	ASSMDRDEKLF
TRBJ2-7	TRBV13	ASSLGPTGAAYEQY
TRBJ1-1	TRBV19	ASSTRTGGATEAF
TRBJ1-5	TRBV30	AWIGPSTIQH
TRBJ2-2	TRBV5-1	ASSLFPGTGELF
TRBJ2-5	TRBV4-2	ASSQDSARGETQY
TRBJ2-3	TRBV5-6	ASSLQTGGFSLNTDTQY
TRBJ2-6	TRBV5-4	ASSGDRVSAGANVLT
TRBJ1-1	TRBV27	ASSIQGATEAF
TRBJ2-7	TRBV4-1	ASSPNGYEQY
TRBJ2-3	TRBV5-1	ASSSRPSGDTQY
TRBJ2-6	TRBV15	ATSRDNSGANVLT
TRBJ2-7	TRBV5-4	ASSLGPGSYEQY
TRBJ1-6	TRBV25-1	ASRETTGGGRGSPLH
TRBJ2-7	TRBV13	ASSFRTSGRNEQY
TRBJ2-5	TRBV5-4	ASSETGQETQY
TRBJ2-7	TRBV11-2	ASTLNPGQIYEQY
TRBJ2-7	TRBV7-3	ASSLLAGGSHEQY